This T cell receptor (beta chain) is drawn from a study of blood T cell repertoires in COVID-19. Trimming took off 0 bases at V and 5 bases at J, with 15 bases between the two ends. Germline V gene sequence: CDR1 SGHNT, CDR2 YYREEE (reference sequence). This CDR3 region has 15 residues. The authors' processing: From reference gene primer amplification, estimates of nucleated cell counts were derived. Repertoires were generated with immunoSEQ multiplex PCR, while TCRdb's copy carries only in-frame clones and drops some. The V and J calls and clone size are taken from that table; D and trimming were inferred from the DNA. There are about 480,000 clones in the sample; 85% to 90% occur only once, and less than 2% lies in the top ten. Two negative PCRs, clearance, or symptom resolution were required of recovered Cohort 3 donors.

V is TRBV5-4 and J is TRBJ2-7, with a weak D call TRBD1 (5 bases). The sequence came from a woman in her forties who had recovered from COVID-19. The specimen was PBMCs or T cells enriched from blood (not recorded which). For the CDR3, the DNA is TGTGCCAGCAGCTTGGTGAAAGGGGATGTCAACGAGCAGTACTTC. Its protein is CASSLVKGDVNEQYF.